The rows below give T cell receptor beta chains drawn from one sample of a study of blood T cell repertoires in COVID-19. Some clones are missing from TCRdb's copy, which holds only in-frame ones; the method was immunoSEQ multiplex PCR. Here the sample spans about 210,000 clones, 92% being singletons. Sequencing input: peripheral blood. All receptors derive from a man aged 25 to 40 with acute or convalescent COVID-19. CDR3s include the opening cysteine and the closing phenylalanine or tryptophan. A D gene is named only where the DNA matches it firmly. A clone size is listed for some rows: how often the clone was seen (once, few, many), or a class if it is expanded.

DNA,CDR3,V,size,D,J
TGTGCCAGTGGGTTCCGGGACAGCACCTACGAGCAGTACTTC,CASGFRDSTYEQYF,TRBV19,NA,TRBD1,TRBJ2-7
TGTGCCAGCAGTTACTCAGAGGCGTCGGCCGGGGAGCTGTTTTTT,CASSYSEASAGELFF,TRBV6-6,NA,NA,TRBJ2-2
TGTGCCAGCGCCCCACGGCAGGGTGAAGAGACCCAGTACTTC,CASAPRQGEETQYF,TRBV18,NA,NA,TRBJ2-5
TGTGCCAGCAGCCAAGCTAGCGGGGTGGGTGATACGCAGTATTTT,CASSQASGVGDTQYF,TRBV4-2,NA,TRBD2,TRBJ2-3
TGTGCCAGCAGTTACGATGCGAACTATGGCTACACCTTC,CASSYDANYGYTF,TRBV6-2/TRBV6-3,NA,NA,TRBJ1-2
TGTGCCAGCAGTGAATTGGGGGGGACGGAACGAGAGACCCAGTACTTC,CASSELGGTERETQYF,TRBV6-1,NA,TRBD2,TRBJ2-5
TGTGCCAGCAGCTTAGCTAATTATTCTCTCCCAACGTGGACTCCCGGCTACAATGAGCAGTTCTTC,CASSLANYSLPTWTPGYNEQFF,TRBV7-2,NA,NA,TRBJ2-1
TGTGCCAGTAGTTCCAGGGGGCCGGGCTATGGCTACACCTTC,CASSSRGPGYGYTF,TRBV19,NA,TRBD1,TRBJ1-2
TGTGCCAGCTCACCACGGACTAGCGGGAGGGTGACAGATACGCAGTATTTT,CASSPRTSGRVTDTQYF,TRBV18,NA,TRBD2,TRBJ2-3
TGTGCCTGGCGGAGCGCAAGCACAGATACGCAGTATTTT,CAWRSASTDTQYF,TRBV30,NA,NA,TRBJ2-3
TGTGCCAGCTGGAGTAGCGGGCTAGGCTCCTACGAGCAGTACTTC,CASWSSGLGSYEQYF,TRBV27,NA,TRBD2,TRBJ2-7
TGTGCCAGCAGTTTACGAGGGAATGGCCTCCACTTT,CASSLRGNGLHF,TRBV28,NA,NA,TRBJ1-6
TGTGCCAGCAGTATGGGAAACCAGGGGCAAAGTCAGCCCCAGCATTTT,CASSMGNQGQSQPQHF,TRBV28,NA,NA,TRBJ1-5
TGCAGTGCTAGTGATATTCGTTGGTCGGTAAACACCGGGGAGCTGTTTTTT,CSASDIRWSVNTGELFF,TRBV20-1,NA,NA,TRBJ2-2
TGCAGCGCCTTCGGGAGGGCATCCTACAATGAGCAGTTCTTC,CSAFGRASYNEQFF,TRBV29-1,NA,TRBD2,TRBJ2-1
TGCGCCAGCAGCCCCGGCTATCGACAGGGGCCAGATACGCAGTATTTT,CASSPGYRQGPDTQYF,TRBV5-1,NA,TRBD1,TRBJ2-3
TGTGCCAGCAGCTTAATGGGAGGGGTCGACGAGCAGTACTTC,CASSLMGGVDEQYF,TRBV7-3,NA,TRBD2,TRBJ2-7
TGTGCCAGCAGCCCTCGGGGACTCAACTATGGCTACACCTTC,CASSPRGLNYGYTF,TRBV28,NA,NA,TRBJ1-2
TGTGCCAGCAGTTTGTACGGGGGCAATCAGCCCCAGCATTTT,CASSLYGGNQPQHF,TRBV27,few,NA,TRBJ1-5
TGCGCCAGCAGTGACAACAGACAGGGGGCAATCTACAATGAGCAGTTCTTC,CASSDNRQGAIYNEQFF,TRBV10-1,many,TRBD1,TRBJ2-1
TGCGCCAGCAGGGAGACAGTGAACACCGGGGAGCTGTTTTTT,CASRETVNTGELFF,TRBV10-1,NA,NA,TRBJ2-2
TGTGCCATCAGTGAGTTGGGGGGGATCGGAGAGCTGTTTTTT,CAISELGGIGELFF,TRBV10-3,once,TRBD2,TRBJ2-2
TGTGCCAGCAGTTACTCGACCGGCGGTCAGCCCCAGCATTTT,CASSYSTGGQPQHF,TRBV6-5,NA,NA,TRBJ1-5
TGTGCCAGCAGTCCCGCAGGGGGCTGGAAGACCCAGTACTTC,CASSPAGGWKTQYF,TRBV27,NA,TRBD1,TRBJ2-5
TGTGCCAGCAGCAAAACACCGAACGGGGAGCTGTTTTTT,CASSKTPNGELFF,TRBV5-4,NA,NA,TRBJ2-2
TGCGCCAGCAGCTTGTTTACTGGAAACACCATATATTTT,CASSLFTGNTIYF,TRBV5-1,NA,NA,TRBJ1-3
TGTGCCAGCAGTGAGAATGAGCGTTCACCCCTCCACTTT,CASSENERSPLHF,TRBV6-1,NA,NA,TRBJ1-6
TGTGCCACCTCGGTGGGAGTGGCTCTCTATGGCTACACCTTC,CATSVGVALYGYTF,TRBV15,few,NA,TRBJ1-2
TGTGCCAGCAGTACGGGACAGGGCAATCAGCCCCAGCATTTT,CASSTGQGNQPQHF,TRBV27,many,TRBD1,TRBJ1-5
TGTGCCAGCAGCAGACAGGGGGCTTACTATGGCTACACCTTC,CASSRQGAYYGYTF,TRBV9,NA,TRBD1,TRBJ1-2
TGTGCCAGTAAAACAGGGGGCTCTGGAAACACCATATATTTT,CASKTGGSGNTIYF,TRBV7-9,NA,TRBD1,TRBJ1-3
TGTGCCAGCAGGGGAAGACTAGCGAGGGTCTACGAGCAGTACTTC,CASRGRLARVYEQYF,TRBV28,once,TRBD2,TRBJ2-7
TGCGCCAGCCAGACAGGGGATGGCACCGGGGAGCTGTTTTTT,CASQTGDGTGELFF,TRBV5-1,NA,TRBD1,TRBJ2-2
TGTGCCAGCAGTTTGCGGGGGATGAACACTGAAGCTTTCTTT,CASSLRGMNTEAFF,TRBV6-5,once,NA,TRBJ1-1
TGTGCCAGCAGATTGACAGGGCCTAATGAAAAACTGTTTTTT,CASRLTGPNEKLFF,TRBV6-5,NA,TRBD1,TRBJ1-4
TGTGCCAGCAGCCAACCCTACGGGAGGGCTTTGGAGACCCAGTACTTC,CASSQPYGRALETQYF,TRBV3-1/TRBV3-2,NA,TRBD2,TRBJ2-5
TGTGCCTGGAGTACAAAGGGACATTTTCAGAACACTGAAGCTTTCTTT,CAWSTKGHFQNTEAFF,TRBV30,NA,NA,TRBJ1-1
TGTGCCAGCTGCTTGGGGGGACAGCCCTACGAGCAGTACTTC,CASCLGGQPYEQYF,TRBV7-2,NA,NA,TRBJ2-7
TGCGCCAGCAGCCATCCGCCGTGGTCCGGGGATGAGCAGTTCTTC,CASSHPPWSGDEQFF,TRBV4-1,NA,NA,TRBJ2-1
TGTGCCAGCAGTGAAGGTCTCGGGAGATATCAGCCCCAGCATTTT,CASSEGLGRYQPQHF,TRBV6-1,many,NA,TRBJ1-5
TGTGCCAGCAGCGTAGGGTGGACAGGGTGGAACGAGCAGTACTTC,CASSVGWTGWNEQYF,TRBV9,NA,TRBD1,TRBJ2-7
TGTGCCAGCAGCCGCGGGGGCACGGCTCAGCCCCAGCATTTT,CASSRGGTAQPQHF,TRBV28,NA,NA,TRBJ1-5
TGTGCCAGCAGTTTATTGGACAGGACCAGCACAGATACGCAGTATTTT,CASSLLDRTSTDTQYF,TRBV27,NA,TRBD1,TRBJ2-3
TGTGCCAGCTCACCCCAGAACACCGGGGAGCTGTTTTTT,CASSPQNTGELFF,TRBV18,NA,NA,TRBJ2-2
TGTGCCAGCACTCCCAACAGGAGGGCGACTGAAGCTTTCTTT,CASTPNRRATEAFF,TRBV6-5,NA,NA,TRBJ1-1
TGTGCCAGCAGTTTTCAGACAGGGTACGAGCAGTACTTC,CASSFQTGYEQYF,TRBV12-3/TRBV12-4,NA,TRBD1,TRBJ2-7
TGTGCCAGCGGAAGCGGGGGGGATTTACAAGAGACCCAGTACTTC,CASGSGGDLQETQYF,TRBV28,NA,TRBD2,TRBJ2-5
TGTGCCAGTAGTTCCCGAACAGCCTCGGTGGAAGCTTTCTTT,CASSSRTASVEAFF,TRBV19,NA,NA,TRBJ1-1
TGCGCCAGCAGCTTGGTTGGACTAGCGGGAGCGGGGGAGACCCAGTACTTC,CASSLVGLAGAGETQYF,TRBV5-1,few,TRBD2,TRBJ2-5
TGTGCCAGCAGTGTATCACCGGACTATGGCTACACCTTC,CASSVSPDYGYTF,TRBV2,NA,NA,TRBJ1-2
TGTGCCAGCTGGGGAGACAGGGCCGGAACCGGGGAGCTGTTTTTT,CASWGDRAGTGELFF,TRBV28,NA,TRBD1,TRBJ2-2
TGTGCCAGTAGTATGACAGGCTCACGTTTTTGGGTTTTT,CASSMTGSRFWVF,TRBV19,NA,NA,TRBJ1-5
TGTGCCAGCACCAGAGGGGGGCAGGGGGCGAGCTCTGGGGCCAACGTCCTGACTTTC,CASTRGGQGASSGANVLTF,TRBV5-4,NA,TRBD1,TRBJ2-6